Ten or more counts support the clone carrying this TCR beta chain. Its target is unknown. TCRdb re-analysed the 5' RACE reads in MiXCR, keeping a single row per CDR3 protein. The sample holds some 160,000 distinct CDR3 sequences, less than 9% seen once. The germline V gene has CDR1 SGHTA and CDR2 FQGNSA. The CDR3 is 15 amino acids. The junction had 5 bases not matched to a gene; V was cut back by 0 bases and J by 7 bases. This entry belongs to a study of T cells after yellow fever vaccination. At the level of the study: The fractions with low cell numbers were processed using SMART-Seq v4 Ultra Low Input.

Study-wide points: Secondary responses were weaker yet peaked faster, day 5 versus 15. Subsequent to the booster, the majority of primary-vaccination clones reappeared (around 96% CD4, 88% CD8).

The starting material was CD4+ T cells sorted from PBMCs, obtained more than 4 days after the first yellow fever vaccination. The receptor was derived from a man younger than 35 who received the YFV17D yellow fever vaccine. The chain links TRBV7-2 to TRBJ2-3; TRBD2 matches at 9 bases. The CDR3 DNA is TGTGCCAGCAGCTTAGCTAGCGGGGGATCAAATACGCAGTATTTT. The encoded protein is CASSLASGGSNTQYF.